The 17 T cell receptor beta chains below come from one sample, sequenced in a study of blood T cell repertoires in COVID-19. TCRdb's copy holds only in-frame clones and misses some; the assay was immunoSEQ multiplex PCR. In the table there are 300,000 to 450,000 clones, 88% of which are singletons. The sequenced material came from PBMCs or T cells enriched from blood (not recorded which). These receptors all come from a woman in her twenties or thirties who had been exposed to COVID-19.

DNA of the CDR3: TGCGCCAGCAGCGACGGGACAGCCTCTGGAAACACCATATATTTT. This encodes CASSDGTASGNTIYF. The chain recombines TRBV5-1 with TRBJ1-3, with 7 bases aligning to TRBD1. The CDR3 runs 15 residues. The V gene's germline CDR1 is SGHRS and CDR2 YFSETQ. The V and J ends lost 4 bases and 0 bases, in that order; junction bases with no gene match: 4.

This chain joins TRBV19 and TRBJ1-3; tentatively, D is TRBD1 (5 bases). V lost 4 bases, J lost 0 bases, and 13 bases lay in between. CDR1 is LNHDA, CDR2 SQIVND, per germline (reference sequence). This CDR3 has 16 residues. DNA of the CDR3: TGTGCCAGTAGTACTTGGTTCGGACACTCTGGAAACACCATATATTTT. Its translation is CASSTWFGHSGNTIYF.

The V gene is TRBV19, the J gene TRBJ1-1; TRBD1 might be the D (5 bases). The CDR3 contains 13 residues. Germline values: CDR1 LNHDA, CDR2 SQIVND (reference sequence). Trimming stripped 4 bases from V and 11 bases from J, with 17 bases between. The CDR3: CASSRGRGLRAFF. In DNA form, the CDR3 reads TGTGCCAGTAGTAGGGGAAGGGGACTACGGGCTTTCTTT. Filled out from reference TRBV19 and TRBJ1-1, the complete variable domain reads DGGITQSPKYLFRKEGQNVTLSCEQNLNHDAMYWYRQDPGQGLRLIYYSQIVNDFQKGDIAEGYSVSREKKESFPLTVTSAQKNPTAFYLCASSRGRGLRAFFGQGTRLTVV.

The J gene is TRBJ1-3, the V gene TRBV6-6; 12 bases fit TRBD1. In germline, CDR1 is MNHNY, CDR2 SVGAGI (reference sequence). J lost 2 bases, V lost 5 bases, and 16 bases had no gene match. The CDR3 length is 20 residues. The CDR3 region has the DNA TGTGCCAGCAGTCGCCTTCCGGGACAGGGGGCGGATAGGACTGGAAACACCATATATTTT. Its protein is CASSRLPGQGADRTGNTIYF.

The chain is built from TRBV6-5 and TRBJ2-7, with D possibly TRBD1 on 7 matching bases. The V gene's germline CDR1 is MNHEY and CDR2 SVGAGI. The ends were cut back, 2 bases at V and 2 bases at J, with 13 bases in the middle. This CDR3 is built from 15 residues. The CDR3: CASSYPGGGPYEQYF. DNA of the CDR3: TGTGCCAGCAGTTACCCCGGAGGGGGCCCCTACGAGCAGTACTTC.

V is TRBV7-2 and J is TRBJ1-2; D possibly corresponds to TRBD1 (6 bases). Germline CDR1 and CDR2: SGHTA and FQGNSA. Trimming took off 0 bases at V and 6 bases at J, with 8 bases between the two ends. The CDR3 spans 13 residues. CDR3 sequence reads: CASSLAPGDGYTF. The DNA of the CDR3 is TGTGCCAGCAGCTTAGCCCCAGGGGATGGCTACACCTTC.

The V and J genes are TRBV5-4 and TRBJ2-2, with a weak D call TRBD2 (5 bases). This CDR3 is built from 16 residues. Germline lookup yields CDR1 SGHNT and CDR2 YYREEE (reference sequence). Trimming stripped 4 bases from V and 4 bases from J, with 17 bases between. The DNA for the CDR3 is TGTGCCAGCAGCCAGAGGAGGCAGGTCTTCACCGGGGAGCTGTTTTTT. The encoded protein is CASSQRRQVFTGELFF.

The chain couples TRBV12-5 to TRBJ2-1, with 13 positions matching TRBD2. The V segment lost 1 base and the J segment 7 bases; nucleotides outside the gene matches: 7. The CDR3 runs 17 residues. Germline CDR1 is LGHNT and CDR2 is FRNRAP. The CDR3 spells CASGLAGLAGAPNEQFF. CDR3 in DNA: TGTGCTAGTGGTTTGGCAGGACTAGCGGGAGCTCCGAATGAGCAGTTCTTC.

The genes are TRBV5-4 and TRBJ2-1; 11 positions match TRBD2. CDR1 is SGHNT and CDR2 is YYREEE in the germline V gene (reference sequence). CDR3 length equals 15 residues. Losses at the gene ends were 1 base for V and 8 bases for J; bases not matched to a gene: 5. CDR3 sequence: CASSLTSGSTHEQFF. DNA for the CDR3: TGTGCCAGCAGCTTGACTAGCGGGAGCACGCATGAGCAGTTCTTC. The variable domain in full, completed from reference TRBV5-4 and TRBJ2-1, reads ETGVTQSPTHLIKTRGQQVTLRCSSQSGHNTVSWYQQALGQGPQFIFQYYREEENGRGNFPPRFSGLQFPNYSSELNVNALELDDSALYLCASSLTSGSTHEQFFGPGTRLTVL.

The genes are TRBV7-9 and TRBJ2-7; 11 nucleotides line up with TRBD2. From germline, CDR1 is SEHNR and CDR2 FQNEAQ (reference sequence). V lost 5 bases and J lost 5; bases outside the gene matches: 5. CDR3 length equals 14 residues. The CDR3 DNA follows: TGTGCCAGCAGCCCAACTAGCGGGAGCAACGAGCAGTACTTC. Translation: CASSPTSGSNEQYF.

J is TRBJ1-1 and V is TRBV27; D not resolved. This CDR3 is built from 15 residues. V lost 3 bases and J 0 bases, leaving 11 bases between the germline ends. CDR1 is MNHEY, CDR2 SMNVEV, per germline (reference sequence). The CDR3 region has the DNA TGTGCCAGCAGTTTCAATCGCGCGATGAACACTGAAGCTTTCTTT. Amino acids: CASSFNRAMNTEAFF.

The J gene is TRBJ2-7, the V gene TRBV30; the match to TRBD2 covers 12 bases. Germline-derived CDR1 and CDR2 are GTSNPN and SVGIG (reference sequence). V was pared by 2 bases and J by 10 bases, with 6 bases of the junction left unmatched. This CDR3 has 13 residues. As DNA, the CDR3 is TGTGCCTGGAGTACTCGACTAGCGGGAGATCAGTACTTC. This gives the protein CAWSTRLAGDQYF.

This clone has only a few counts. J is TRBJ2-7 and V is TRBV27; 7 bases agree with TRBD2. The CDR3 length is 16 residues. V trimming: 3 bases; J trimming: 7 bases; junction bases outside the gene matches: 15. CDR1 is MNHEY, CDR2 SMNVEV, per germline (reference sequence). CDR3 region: CASSFLRGGSGREQYF. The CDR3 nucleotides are TGTGCCAGCAGTTTTCTTAGGGGAGGGTCGGGGCGAGAGCAGTACTTC.

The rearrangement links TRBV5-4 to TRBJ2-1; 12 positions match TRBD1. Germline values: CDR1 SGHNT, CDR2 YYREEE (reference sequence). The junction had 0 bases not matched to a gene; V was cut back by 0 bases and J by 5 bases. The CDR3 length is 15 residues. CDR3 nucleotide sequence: TGTGCCAGCAGCTTGGGGGACAGGGGGCACAATGAGCAGTTCTTC. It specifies CASSLGDRGHNEQFF. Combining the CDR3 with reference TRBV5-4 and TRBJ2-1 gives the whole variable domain ETGVTQSPTHLIKTRGQQVTLRCSSQSGHNTVSWYQQALGQGPQFIFQYYREEENGRGNFPPRFSGLQFPNYSSELNVNALELDDSALYLCASSLGDRGHNEQFFGPGTRLTVL.

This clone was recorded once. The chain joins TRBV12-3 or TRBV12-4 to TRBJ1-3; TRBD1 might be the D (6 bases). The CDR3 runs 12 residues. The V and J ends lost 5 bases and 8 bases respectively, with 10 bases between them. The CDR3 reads CASSGGADTIYF. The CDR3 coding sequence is TGTGCCAGCAGTGGGGGGGCGGACACCATATATTTT.

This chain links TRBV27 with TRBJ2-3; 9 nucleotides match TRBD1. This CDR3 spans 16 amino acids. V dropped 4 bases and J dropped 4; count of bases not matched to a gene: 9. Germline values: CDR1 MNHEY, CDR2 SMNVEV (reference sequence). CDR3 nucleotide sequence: TGTGCCAGCAGTTGGGCCAGACAGGGGGGGCCAGATACGCAGTATTTT. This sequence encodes CASSWARQGGPDTQYF.

This chain's CDR3 is CASSKTRGGYTF. The CDR3 nucleotides are TGTGCCAGCAGTAAGACCAGGGGTGGCTACACCTTC. The chain carries TRBV6-2 or TRBV6-3 and TRBJ1-2, with D possibly matching TRBD1 (6 bases). CDR3 length: 12 residues. Germline CDR1 MNHEY, CDR2 SVGEGT. Trimming left V 5 bases short and J 7 bases short, with 11 bases between.